The 14 T cell receptor beta chains listed next were all sequenced from one sample in a study of blood T cells in healthy people across ages. The use of a sample-barcoded 5' primer and a J-beta primer mix characterized a second PCR of roughly 6 to 12 cycles. TCRdb recomputed calls from the 5' RACE reads with MiXCR, one row per CDR3 protein. The sample holds about 800,000 distinct CDR3 sequences, roughly 46% seen once. The sample taken for sequencing was blood. Source of these receptors: a man aged 80 or over in good health.

This sequence joins TRBV12-3 or TRBV12-4 and TRBJ1-5; tentative D call: TRBD1 (6 bases). The CDR3 contains 15 residues. The V end was cut by 7 bases, the J end by 6 bases, with 19 bases between. CDR3 bases: TGTGCCAGCACCCTTAGAGGGGGTTCGAGTCAGCCCCAGCATTTT. This codes for CASTLRGGSSQPQHF.

This clonotype was counted many times. The chain carries TRBV29-1 and TRBJ1-2; 8 bases are shared with TRBD1. Germline V gene sequence: CDR1 SQVTM, CDR2 ANQGSEA. Germline trimming cut 1 base from V and 6 bases from J; bases unmatched to any gene: 7. The length of the CDR3 is 14 residues. Here the CDR3 DNA reads TGCAGCGTTGAAGGAGCCAGGGGGCGGGATGGCTACACCTTC. Encoded protein: CSVEGARGRDGYTF.

At least ten counts were recorded for this clonotype. The chain links TRBV7-2 to TRBJ2-5; TRBD2 aligns across 12 bases. Unmatched junction bases numbered 1, after V lost 4 bases and J lost 1 base. The germline CDR1 and CDR2 sequences are SGHTA and FQGNSA. The CDR3 is 15 amino acids. The CDR3 reads CASSWTSGTQETQYF. CDR3 coding DNA: TGTGCCAGCAGCTGGACTAGCGGGACCCAAGAGACCCAGTACTTC.

This clonotype was observed a handful of times. The genes are TRBV5-1 and TRBJ2-3, with D possibly being TRBD2 (6 bases). This CDR3 has 15 amino acids. V lost 4 bases and J 14 bases, leaving 26 bases between the germline ends. CDR1 and CDR2 from the germline V gene are SGHRS and YFSETQ. The CDR3: CASSHETSGLRDAYF. The CDR3 region has the DNA TGCGCCAGCAGCCACGAAACTTCGGGACTCCGCGATGCGTATTTT.

This clonotype has a count of ten or more. The chain uses TRBV20-1 and TRBJ1-2, with no clear D. In germline, CDR1 is DFQATT, CDR2 SNEGSKA (reference sequence). Trimming pared 2 bases from V and 8 bases from J, leaving 12 bases between. The CDR3 totals 12 residues. DNA of the CDR3: TGCAGTGCTAGAATTAATGGCGGCGGCTACACCTTC. Translating gives CSARINGGGYTF.

This clonotype occurred many times. The gene calls are TRBV4-3 and TRBJ2-5; D call uncertain. The CDR3 loop spans 15 amino acids. Trimming left V 4 bases short and J 4 bases short, with 16 bases between. CDR1 and CDR2 from the germline V gene are LGHNA and YSLEER. The CDR3 reads CASSLQTSPSETQYF. The CDR3 DNA is TGCGCCAGCAGCCTCCAGACTTCTCCCTCAGAGACCCAGTACTTC.

The chain carries TRBV20-1 and TRBJ2-6; D could derive from TRBD1 or TRBD2 (6 bases each). The V gene's germline CDR1 is DFQATT and CDR2 SNEGSKA (reference sequence). The CDR3 has 18 amino acids. V lost 0 bases, J lost 4 bases, and 19 bases lay in between. CDR3 region: CSAREEGHLGRGANVLTF. DNA for the CDR3: TGCAGTGCTAGAGAGGAGGGACACCTCGGGAGAGGGGCCAACGTCCTGACTTTC.

The rearrangement links TRBV6-1 to TRBJ2-3; 10 nucleotides align to TRBD1. CDR1 is MNHNS, CDR2 SASEGT, per germline. This CDR3 is built from 14 residues. Trimming at V came to 6 bases and at J to 3 bases, leaving 3 bases not matched to a gene. The CDR3 DNA reads as TGTGCCAGCAGGGAGGGACAGGGGACAGATACGCAGTATTTT. Translated: CASREGQGTDTQYF.

The chain has TRBV11-1 and TRBJ2-4, with 7 bases fitting TRBD1. The DNA end is a closer match to TRBJ2-7, so the J assignment may be wrong. The CDR3 runs to 15 residues. Germline loops: CDR1 SGHAT, CDR2 FQDESV (reference sequence). For the CDR3, the DNA is TGTGCCAGCAGCTTAGGCTTGGGACAGCCCTACGAGCAGTACTTC. It codes for CASSLGLGQPYEQYF.

The chain joins TRBV20-1 to TRBJ1-4, with no clear D. The V gene's germline CDR1 is DFQATT and CDR2 SNEGSKA (reference sequence). The CDR3 contains 15 residues. The V end lost 0 bases, the J end lost 8 bases, and 16 bases lay between the germline ends. This CDR3 reads CSARDIGVGREKLFF. As DNA, the CDR3 is TGCAGTGCTAGAGATATCGGGGTCGGCCGCGAAAAACTGTTTTTT.

About this clonotype: At one of its ends the junction is not consistent with the germline gene, which may arise from a read error. This chain uses TRBV10-3 with TRBJ2-1; the match to TRBD1 covers 10 bases. Judging by the DNA end, TRBJ2-7 fits better; the J call may be wrong. Germline assignment: CDR1 ENHRY and CDR2 SYGVKD. This CDR3 has 14 residues. The CDR3 spells CAIRATGGSDEQYF. CDR3 sequence (DNA): TGTGCCATCAGAGCGACAGGGGGCTCCGACGAGCAGTACTTC.

This clonotype showed up just a few times. Here the CDR3 reads CASSFGYYEQYF. In nucleotides, the CDR3 is TGTGCCAGCAGTTTTGGATACTACGAGCAGTACTTC. The rearrangement links TRBV12-3 or TRBV12-4 to TRBJ2-5; no definite D call. The closer fit of TRBJ2-7 to the DNA end suggests the J call may be wrong. The CDR3 has 12 amino acids.

For this clonotype: A much larger clone differs from this one at a single base, so this may be a read error. The chain combines TRBV10-3 with TRBJ2-3, with 11 positions matching TRBD2. V was clipped by 8 bases and J by 4 bases; unmatched bases: 8. The CDR3 has 15 residues. From germline, CDR1 is ENHRY and CDR2 SYGVKD. In DNA, the CDR3 is TGTGCCATCGGCGTACTAGCGGGAGATTCAGATACGCAGTATTTT. The encoded protein is CAIGVLAGDSDTQYF.

The genes are TRBV20-1 and TRBJ1-3, with unresolved D. Germline assignment: CDR1 DFQATT and CDR2 SNEGSKA (reference sequence). This CDR3 has 11 amino acids. Trimming took 3 bases from V and 7 from J, leaving 7 bases between them. The CDR3, as DNA: TGCAGTGCTAGGGCCCAGAACACCATATATTTT. Its translation is CSARAQNTIYF.